This TCR beta chain was captured in a study of blood T cell repertoires in COVID-19. Study details: Samples of COVID-19 (acute and convalescent) were obtained from the United States, Italy and Spain. From T cells, B-cell-depleted T cells, or PBMCs came the material, which was cDNA or gDNA.

J gave up 7 bases and V 2 bases, and 12 bases lay outside the gene matches. Germline assignment: CDR1 WSHSY and CDR2 SAAADI. The CDR3 is 17 amino acids. As originally analysed: Reference gene primer amplification gave estimated nucleated cell counts. TCRdb keeps only in-frame clones here, not all; method: immunoSEQ multiplex PCR. V and J calls and clone size are as listed in that table; D and trimming were resolved from the DNA. Of about 220,000 clones listed, roughly 84% are singletons. Sequences were obtained from peripheral blood. The gene calls are TRBV10-2 and TRBJ1-5; 9 nucleotides line up with TRBD1. This sequence originates from a man over 45 who had recovered from COVID-19. DNA for the CDR3: TGCGCCAGCAGTGAGCTACAGGGGGCAGGTAAAGGGCAGCCCCAGCATTTT. Translation gives CASSELQGAGKGQPQHF.